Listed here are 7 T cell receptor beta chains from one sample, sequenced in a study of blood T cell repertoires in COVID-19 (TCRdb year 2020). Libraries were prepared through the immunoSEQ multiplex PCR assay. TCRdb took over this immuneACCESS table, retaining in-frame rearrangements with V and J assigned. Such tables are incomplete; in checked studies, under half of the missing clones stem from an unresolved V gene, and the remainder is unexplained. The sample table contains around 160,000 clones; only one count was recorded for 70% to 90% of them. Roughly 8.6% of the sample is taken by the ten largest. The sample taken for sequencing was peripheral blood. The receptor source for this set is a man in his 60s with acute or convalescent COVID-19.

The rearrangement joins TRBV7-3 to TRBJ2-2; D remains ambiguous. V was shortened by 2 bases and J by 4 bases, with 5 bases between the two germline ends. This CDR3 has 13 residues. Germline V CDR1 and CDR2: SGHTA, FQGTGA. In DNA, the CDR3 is TGTGCCAGCAGCTTATCTGTCACCGGGGAGCTGTTTTTT. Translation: CASSLSVTGELFF. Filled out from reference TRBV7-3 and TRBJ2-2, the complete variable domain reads GAGVSQTPSNKVTEKGKYVELRCDPISGHTALYWYRQSLGQGPEFLIYFQGTGAADDSGLPNDRFFAVRPEGSVSTLKIQRTERGDSAVYLCASSLSVTGELFFGEGSRLTVL.

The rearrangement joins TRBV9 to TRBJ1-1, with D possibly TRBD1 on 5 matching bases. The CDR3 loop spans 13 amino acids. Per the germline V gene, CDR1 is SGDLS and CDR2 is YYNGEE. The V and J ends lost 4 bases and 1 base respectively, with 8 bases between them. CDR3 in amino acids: CASSQGRNTEAFF. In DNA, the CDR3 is TGTGCCAGCAGCCAGGGCAGGAACACTGAAGCTTTCTTT.

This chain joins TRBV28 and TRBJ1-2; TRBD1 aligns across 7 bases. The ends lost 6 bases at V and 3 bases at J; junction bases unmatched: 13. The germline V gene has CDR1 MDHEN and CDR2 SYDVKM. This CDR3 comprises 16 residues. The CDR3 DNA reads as TGTGCCAGCAGCCCCGGGTGGGCAGGGGGGTACTATGGCTACACCTTC. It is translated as CASSPGWAGGYYGYTF.

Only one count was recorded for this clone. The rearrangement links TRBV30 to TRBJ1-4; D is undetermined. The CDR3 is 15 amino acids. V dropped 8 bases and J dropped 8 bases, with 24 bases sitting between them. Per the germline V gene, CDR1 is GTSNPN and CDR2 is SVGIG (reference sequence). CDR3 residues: CALRPDGNTGEKLFF. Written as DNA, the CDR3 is TGTGCCCTCAGACCCGACGGAAATACGGGAGAAAAACTGTTTTTT.

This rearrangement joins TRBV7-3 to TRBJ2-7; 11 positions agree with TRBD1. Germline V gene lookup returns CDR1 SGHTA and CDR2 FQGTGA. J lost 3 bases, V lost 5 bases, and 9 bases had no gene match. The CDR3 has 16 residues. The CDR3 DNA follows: TGTGCCAGCAGCACCGCCTCCGGGACAGGGGGCTACGAGCAGTACTTC. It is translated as CASSTASGTGGYEQYF.

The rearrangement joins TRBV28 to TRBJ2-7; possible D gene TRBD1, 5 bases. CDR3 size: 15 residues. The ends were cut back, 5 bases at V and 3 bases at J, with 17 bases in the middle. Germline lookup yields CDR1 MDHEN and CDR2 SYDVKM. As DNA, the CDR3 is TGTGCCAGCAGTCGGCCGGGCGACAGTCGCTACGAGCAGTACTTC. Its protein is CASSRPGDSRYEQYF.

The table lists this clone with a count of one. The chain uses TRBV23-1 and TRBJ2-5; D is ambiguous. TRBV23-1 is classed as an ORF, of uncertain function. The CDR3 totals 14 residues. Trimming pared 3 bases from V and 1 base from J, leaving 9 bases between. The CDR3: CASSQGRVQETQYF. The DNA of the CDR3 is TGCGCCAGCAGTCAGGGCCGAGTCCAAGAGACCCAGTACTTC.